Below are 23 T cell receptor beta chains sequenced from a single sample in a study of cytomegalovirus exposure and HLA in healthy donors. It was with 60 Vbeta and 13 Jbeta primers that the PCR ran. Profiling relied on immunoSEQ multiplex PCR, and the TCRdb table lists in-frame clones only, not all of them. Among 110,000 or so clones listed, just under 75% were seen once. The sample was PBMCs. These receptors were obtained from a human donor in good health.

The V call is TRBV9, the J call TRBJ2-3; 9 bases fit TRBD2. This CDR3 is 16 amino acids long. V was clipped by 4 bases and J by 2 bases; unmatched bases: 8. The germline V gene has CDR1 SGDLS and CDR2 YYNGEE. The CDR3: CASSLTSGPFTDTQYF. The CDR3 nucleotides read TGTGCCAGCAGCCTAACTAGCGGGCCCTTCACAGATACGCAGTATTTT.

This clone was observed a few times. The chain carries TRBV28 and TRBJ1-6; 7 nucleotides agree with TRBD1. This CDR3 contains 15 residues. CDR1 is MDHEN, CDR2 SYDVKM, per germline. V was clipped by 6 bases and J by 14 bases; unmatched bases: 16. The CDR3 DNA is TGTGCCAGCAGCTCGGAAGGGGGCCCCCGGAGGGCCCTCCACTTT. This codes for CASSSEGGPRRALHF.

The rearrangement uses TRBV27 and TRBJ1-1, with a tentative D call TRBD1 (6 bases). This CDR3 contains 15 residues. Per the germline V gene, CDR1 is MNHEY and CDR2 is SMNVEV (reference sequence). V was shortened by 5 bases and J by 3 bases, with 16 bases between the two germline ends. The CDR3 reads CASSPQTGRHTEAFF. CDR3 sequence (DNA): TGTGCCAGCAGTCCTCAGACAGGAAGGCACACTGAAGCTTTCTTT.

This chain joins TRBV28 and TRBJ1-2; D possibly corresponds to TRBD1 (5 bases). V lost 3 bases and J 4 bases, leaving 18 bases between the germline ends. The CDR3 consists of 16 residues. The germline V gene encodes CDR1 MDHEN and CDR2 SYDVKM. The CDR3 is CASSLGGSKNFYGYTF. The CDR3 bases are TGTGCCAGCAGTTTGGGGGGGTCCAAAAATTTCTATGGCTACACCTTC.

The V gene is TRBV4-2, the J gene TRBJ2-6; D gene ambiguous. There are 15 residues in the CDR3. V gave up 4 bases and J gave up 3 bases, with 10 bases separating them. In germline, CDR1 is LGHNA, CDR2 YNFKEQ. CDR3 sequence reads: CASSRATGGANVLTF. The DNA of the CDR3 is TGTGCCAGCAGCCGAGCGACGGGTGGGGCCAACGTCCTGACTTTC.

The chain recombines TRBV28 with TRBJ2-7; tentatively, D is TRBD1 (5 bases). The ends were cut back, 2 bases at V and 0 bases at J, with 8 bases in the middle. CDR3 length equals 14 residues. Germline assignment: CDR1 MDHEN and CDR2 SYDVKM. The CDR3 nucleotides are TGTGCCAGCAGTTTACCCGACAGCTCCTACGAGCAGTACTTC. This sequence encodes CASSLPDSSYEQYF.

This clone was picked up a small number of times. The chain couples TRBV4-3 to TRBJ1-1; 8 bases are a match to TRBD1. The length of the CDR3 is 14 residues. Germline trimming cut 4 bases from V and 4 bases from J; bases unmatched to any gene: 5. Per the germline V gene, CDR1 is LGHNA and CDR2 is YSLEER. DNA for the CDR3: TGCGCCAGCAGCCCGACAGGGGATGGCACTGAAGCTTTCTTT. This sequence encodes CASSPTGDGTEAFF.

The chain carries TRBV5-8 and TRBJ1-4; TRBD1 might be the D (6 bases). Germline CDR1 reads SGHTS; CDR2 reads YDEGEE. The V gene lost 4 bases and the J gene lost 10 bases, with 23 bases spanning the gap. The CDR3 extends over 16 amino acids. CDR3 DNA: TGTGCCAGCAGCCCCTCTCCGGACAGTCGAGGGGGAAAACTGTTTTTT. Residues: CASSPSPDSRGGKLFF.

Only a few counts were recorded for this clone. The J gene is TRBJ2-7, the V gene TRBV27, with D possibly being TRBD2 (7 bases). The germline V gene has CDR1 MNHEY and CDR2 SMNVEV (reference sequence). The CDR3 is 15 residues long. The germline V and J ends were trimmed by 4 bases and 4 bases, with 17 bases remaining between them. CDR3 amino acids: CASSSSPRGRYEQYF. Here the CDR3 DNA reads TGTGCCAGCAGTTCCTCCCCGCGGGGGCGGTACGAGCAGTACTTC.

The CDR3 reads CGIGQLEKLFF. CDR3 in DNA: TGCGGTATCGGACAGCTAGAAAAACTGTTTTTT. The chain combines TRBV29-1 with TRBJ1-4; D may be TRBD1 (6 bases). The V gene's germline CDR1 is SQVTM and CDR2 ANQGSEA. This CDR3 is built from 11 residues.

This clone turned up a few times. The chain couples TRBV27 to TRBJ1-6; D unresolved. Per germline, CDR1 MNHEY and CDR2 SMNVEV (reference sequence). The V end was cut by 9 bases, the J end by 6 bases, with 12 bases between. The CDR3 covers 13 residues. CDR3 coding DNA: TGTGCCAGTAAGAGGGCAGCTAATTCACCCCTCCACTTT. Protein product: CASKRAANSPLHF.

This sequence joins TRBV7-9 and TRBJ1-1; 9 bases match TRBD1. V trimming: 2 bases; J trimming: 1 base; junction bases outside the gene matches: 8. Germline CDR1 is SEHNR and CDR2 is FQNEAQ (reference sequence). This CDR3 contains 17 residues. The CDR3 sequence: CASSLWGQGVGNTEAFF. DNA for the CDR3: TGTGCCAGCAGCTTATGGGGACAGGGAGTCGGGAACACTGAAGCTTTCTTT.

V usage is TRBV28 and J usage is TRBJ2-3, with D uncertain. Germline loops: CDR1 MDHEN, CDR2 SYDVKM. The ends were cut back, 6 bases at V and 2 bases at J, with 9 bases in the middle. This CDR3 comprises 13 residues. DNA for the CDR3: TGTGCCAGCAGAAACAGCTACACAGATACGCAGTATTTT. It yields the protein CASRNSYTDTQYF.

This clone was seen only a few times. The rearrangement joins TRBV28 to TRBJ2-7; possible D gene TRBD2, 5 bases. Germline assignment: CDR1 MDHEN and CDR2 SYDVKM. The CDR3 spans 13 residues. The ends were cut back, 7 bases at V and 4 bases at J, with 14 bases in the middle. The CDR3 coding sequence is TGTGCCAGCACTATATCCGGGGTTTACGAGCAGTACTTC. This encodes CASTISGVYEQYF.

This chain uses TRBV5-4 with TRBJ2-1; the D gene is possibly TRBD2 (5 bases). Germline V gives CDR1 SGHNT, CDR2 YYREEE (reference sequence). The CDR3 has 15 amino acids. V lost 2 bases and J lost 6, with 15 bases in between. CDR3 DNA sequence: TGTGCCAGCAGCTTAGACGCCCAACTAGGCAATGAGCAGTTCTTC. This sequence encodes CASSLDAQLGNEQFF. The variable domain in full, completed from reference TRBV5-4 and TRBJ2-1, reads ETGVTQSPTHLIKTRGQQVTLRCSSQSGHNTVSWYQQALGQGPQFIFQYYREEENGRGNFPPRFSGLQFPNYSSELNVNALELDDSALYLCASSLDAQLGNEQFFGPGTRLTVL.

The chain has TRBV4-2 and TRBJ1-1; weak D call: TRBD1 (5 bases). Germline lookup yields CDR1 LGHNA and CDR2 YNFKEQ. The V gene lost 0 bases and the J gene lost 6 bases, with 14 bases spanning the gap. This CDR3 region has 15 residues. In nucleotides, the CDR3 is TGTGCCAGCAGCCAAGAAGGCAGGGTTGACTCTGAAGCTTTCTTT. Encoded protein: CASSQEGRVDSEAFF.

The chain combines TRBV5-4 with TRBJ1-6, with D maybe TRBD1 (6 bases). CDR1 is SGHNT and CDR2 is YYREEE in the germline V gene (reference sequence). The CDR3 extends over 14 amino acids. Trimming cost V 1 base and J 8 bases, with 10 bases left between them. The CDR3 here is CASSLQGTDSPLHF. CDR3 nucleotide sequence: TGTGCCAGCAGCTTGCAGGGGACGGATTCACCCCTCCACTTT.

A single count supports this clone. This sequence joins TRBV5-6 and TRBJ2-7, with D perhaps matching TRBD1 (5 bases). Germline V CDR1 and CDR2: SGHDT, YYEEEE. CDR3 size: 14 residues. The V and J ends lost 2 bases and 5 bases respectively, with 14 bases between them. CDR3 in amino acids: CASSLGAGRHEQYF. CDR3 nucleotide sequence: TGTGCCAGCAGCTTAGGAGCAGGGCGACACGAGCAGTACTTC.

This clone was found a few times. V gene TRBV5-6 combines with J gene TRBJ2-1, with TRBD1 identical over 7 bases. This CDR3 is 15 amino acids long. CDR1 SGHDT and CDR2 YYEEEE come from the germline V gene. V lost 3 bases to trimming and J lost 5 bases; unmatched junction nucleotides: 8. The DNA for the CDR3 is TGTGCCAGCAGCTCATACGGGACAGCTAACAATGAGCAGTTCTTC. Its translation: CASSSYGTANNEQFF.

The rearrangement links TRBV9 to TRBJ2-3, with 8 bases aligning to TRBD2. This CDR3 has 13 residues. V was pared by 3 bases and J by 8 bases, with 5 bases of the junction left unmatched. Germline V gives CDR1 SGDLS, CDR2 YYNGEE. DNA of the CDR3: TGTGCCAGCAGCGACCGCCTAGCGGGTACGCAGTATTTT. As protein: CASSDRLAGTQYF.

As for this clone: One end of the junction is discordant with germline, which a read error may explain. The CDR3 sequence: CVISPQGAEAFF. CDR3 nucleotide sequence: TGTGTCATCAGCCCGCAGGGTGCTGAAGCTTTCTTT. V is TRBV10-3 and J is TRBJ1-1, with a possible D match to TRBD1 (5 bases). This CDR3 spans 12 amino acids. The V gene's germline CDR1 is ENHRY and CDR2 SYGVKD.

The rearrangement joins TRBV5-1 to TRBJ2-3, with TRBD2 matching 8 bases. This CDR3 has 15 amino acids. The V gene's germline CDR1 is SGHRS and CDR2 YFSETQ. V was pared by 5 bases and J by 3 bases, with 8 bases of the junction left unmatched. The CDR3 sequence is CASSSLAGWTDTQYF. In DNA form, the CDR3 reads TGCGCCAGCAGTTCTCTAGCGGGCTGGACAGATACGCAGTATTTT. The full variable domain, completed using reference TRBV5-1 and TRBJ2-3, is KAGVTQTPRYLIKTRGQQVTLSCSPISGHRSVSWYQQTPGQGLQFLFEYFSETQRNKGNFPGRFSGRQFSNSRSEMNVSTLELGDSALYLCASSSLAGWTDTQYFGPGTRLTVL.

This clone was seen a handful of times. The rearrangement uses TRBV6-4 and TRBJ2-3; TRBD1 matches at 7 bases. The V segment lost 0 bases and the J segment 9 bases; nucleotides outside the gene matches: 9. In germline, CDR1 is MRHNA, CDR2 SNTAGT. CDR3 length equals 15 residues. Here the CDR3 DNA reads TGTGCCAGCAGTGACTCCCACATAGGGGGCATGACGCAGTATTTT. Amino acid sequence: CASSDSHIGGMTQYF.